This is a list of T cell receptor beta chains from one sample in a study of T cell responses to AZD1222 COVID-19 vaccine. Repertoires were generated with immunoSEQ multiplex PCR, while TCRdb's copy carries only in-frame clones and drops some. The sample holds over 150,000 clones, just over 90% seen once. The sample was peripheral blood, taken on day 0 of AZD1222 vaccination. The receptors here all came from an adult in good health. Both conserved end residues are part of each CDR3. The order of the fields is clone size, J gene, D gene, V gene, CDR3 DNA, CDR3 protein. The D gene is left open where the match is weak. Expanded clones are given a class, and other clones once, few, many or no size at all.

clone size: .
J gene: TRBJ2-5
D gene: .
V gene: TRBV5-1
CDR3 DNA: TGCGCCAGCAGCTTGGCCCTAGCCACTGGGGGGGAGACCCAGTACTTC
CDR3 protein: CASSLALATGGETQYF

clone size: .
J gene: TRBJ1-1
D gene: .
V gene: TRBV30
CDR3 DNA: TGTGCCTGGAGGGTGGTTGAAGCTTTCTTT
CDR3 protein: CAWRVVEAFF

clone size: .
J gene: TRBJ1-2
D gene: .
V gene: TRBV6-1
CDR3 DNA: TGTGCCAGCAGTGATCGGTCTTATGGCTACACCTTC
CDR3 protein: CASSDRSYGYTF

clone size: .
J gene: TRBJ1-5
D gene: .
V gene: TRBV6-1
CDR3 DNA: TGTGCCAGCAGTGAACATGGAGTGAATCAGCCCCAGCATTTT
CDR3 protein: CASSEHGVNQPQHF

clone size: .
J gene: TRBJ1-3
D gene: .
V gene: TRBV9
CDR3 DNA: TGTGCCAGCAGCGTAGATTTTCCAGGAAACACCATATATTTT
CDR3 protein: CASSVDFPGNTIYF

clone size: .
J gene: TRBJ2-5
D gene: .
V gene: TRBV5-6
CDR3 DNA: TGTGCCAGCAGCAAGGCGGGCACCGAGACCCAGTACTTC
CDR3 protein: CASSKAGTETQYF

clone size: .
J gene: TRBJ1-6
D gene: .
V gene: TRBV5-6
CDR3 DNA: TGTGCCAGCTGGCTCAACCGGGGCACAGGGATTCAATCACCCCTCCACTTT
CDR3 protein: CASWLNRGTGIQSPLHF

clone size: .
J gene: TRBJ2-5
D gene: .
V gene: TRBV5-1
CDR3 DNA: TGCGCCAGCAGCTTGGGAACAGTCACAAAGGGGGAGACCCAGTACTTC
CDR3 protein: CASSLGTVTKGETQYF

clone size: .
J gene: TRBJ2-7
D gene: .
V gene: TRBV5-4
CDR3 DNA: TGTGCCAGCAGCTCGGACTATGCCTACGAGCAGTACTTC
CDR3 protein: CASSSDYAYEQYF

clone size: .
J gene: TRBJ1-6
D gene: .
V gene: TRBV6-5
CDR3 DNA: TGTGCCAGCAGTTACCTCCCCCTTCACTCACCCCTCCACTTT
CDR3 protein: CASSYLPLHSPLHF

clone size: .
J gene: TRBJ2-6
D gene: .
V gene: TRBV5-1
CDR3 DNA: TGCGCCAGCAGCTTGATTCCGCACTCTGGGGCCAACGTCCTGACTTTC
CDR3 protein: CASSLIPHSGANVLTF

clone size: .
J gene: TRBJ1-2
D gene: .
V gene: TRBV27
CDR3 DNA: TGTGCCAGCAGTTTAACCTGGACAGCTAGGAACTATGGCTACACCTTC
CDR3 protein: CASSLTWTARNYGYTF

clone size: .
J gene: TRBJ2-7
D gene: TRBD2
V gene: TRBV28
CDR3 DNA: TGTGCTCACAGAACTAGCGGGAAAGCCTACGAGCAGTACTTC
CDR3 protein: CAHRTSGKAYEQYF

clone size: .
J gene: TRBJ1-2
D gene: .
V gene: TRBV3-1/TRBV3-2
CDR3 DNA: TGTGCCAGCAGCCCCGTAGCGGGGGTTGTCTATGGCTACACCTTC
CDR3 protein: CASSPVAGVVYGYTF

clone size: .
J gene: TRBJ1-6
D gene: .
V gene: TRBV7-8
CDR3 DNA: TGTGCCAGCAGCTTATCGGGTTCACCCCTCCACTTT
CDR3 protein: CASSLSGSPLHF

clone size: .
J gene: TRBJ2-5
D gene: .
V gene: TRBV20-1
CDR3 DNA: TGCAGTGCTCTAGCAACGGAGACCCAGTACTTC
CDR3 protein: CSALATETQYF

clone size: .
J gene: TRBJ1-4
D gene: .
V gene: TRBV6-5
CDR3 DNA: TGTGCCAGCAGTTACTCTTCGACACCGTCAGATGAAAAACTGTTTTTT
CDR3 protein: CASSYSSTPSDEKLFF

clone size: .
J gene: TRBJ2-2
D gene: .
V gene: TRBV7-9
CDR3 DNA: TGTGCCGCCTCCCGGCGGAACACCGGGGAGCTGTTTTTT
CDR3 protein: CAASRRNTGELFF

clone size: .
J gene: TRBJ2-1
D gene: TRBD2
V gene: TRBV7-9
CDR3 DNA: TGTGCCAGCAGCTTAGTCCTAGCGGGCTTAAATGAGCAGTTCTTC
CDR3 protein: CASSLVLAGLNEQFF

clone size: .
J gene: TRBJ2-3
D gene: .
V gene: TRBV9
CDR3 DNA: TGTGCCAGCAGCTTTAGCGAAGATACGCAGTATTTT
CDR3 protein: CASSFSEDTQYF

clone size: .
J gene: TRBJ2-2
D gene: .
V gene: TRBV7-3
CDR3 DNA: TGTGCCAGCAGCCCCGGGGGGGAGCTGTTTTTT
CDR3 protein: CASSPGGELFF

clone size: .
J gene: TRBJ2-3
D gene: .
V gene: TRBV21-1
CDR3 DNA: TGTGCCAGCAGCAAATTGGCAGAGACTACTCGTAGCACAGATACGCAGTATTTT
CDR3 protein: CASSKLAETTRSTDTQYF

clone size: .
J gene: TRBJ2-5
D gene: .
V gene: TRBV15
CDR3 DNA: TGTGCCACCAGCCCACAACTACTAGCAACAGGGGAGACCCAGTACTTC
CDR3 protein: CATSPQLLATGETQYF

clone size: .
J gene: TRBJ2-7
D gene: TRBD1
V gene: TRBV4-1
CDR3 DNA: TGCGCCAGCAGCCACCGGACAGGGGGCTACGAGCAGTACTTC
CDR3 protein: CASSHRTGGYEQYF

clone size: .
J gene: TRBJ1-2
D gene: .
V gene: TRBV5-1
CDR3 DNA: TGCGCCAGCAGCTTGGTCGAGGGAGAATATGGCTACACCTTC
CDR3 protein: CASSLVEGEYGYTF

clone size: .
J gene: TRBJ1-1
D gene: TRBD1
V gene: TRBV7-2
CDR3 DNA: TGTGCCAGCAGCTTATACAGGGGGGCTAACACTGAAGCTTTCTTT
CDR3 protein: CASSLYRGANTEAFF

clone size: .
J gene: TRBJ1-3
D gene: .
V gene: TRBV7-2
CDR3 DNA: TGTGCCAGCAGCTTAGCCCCCAGACAGGCTGGAAACACCATATATTTT
CDR3 protein: CASSLAPRQAGNTIYF

clone size: .
J gene: TRBJ1-4
D gene: .
V gene: TRBV7-9
CDR3 DNA: TGTGCCAGCAGCCTCCGGGGCGTAGGTGGAGAAAAACTGTTTTTT
CDR3 protein: CASSLRGVGGEKLFF

clone size: few
J gene: TRBJ2-1
D gene: TRBD2
V gene: TRBV27
CDR3 DNA: TGTGCCAGCAGTACCGCCCGGGGAGGGCCTGAGCAGTTCTTC
CDR3 protein: CASSTARGGPEQFF

clone size: .
J gene: TRBJ1-6
D gene: TRBD1
V gene: TRBV6-5
CDR3 DNA: TGTGCCAGCAAAAAACAGGGGACCAATTCACCCCTCCACTTT
CDR3 protein: CASKKQGTNSPLHF

clone size: .
J gene: TRBJ1-6
D gene: .
V gene: TRBV18
CDR3 DNA: TGTGCCAGCTCACCACTCCAGGGGAGCAGTTCACCCCTCCACTTT
CDR3 protein: CASSPLQGSSSPLHF

clone size: .
J gene: TRBJ1-2
D gene: .
V gene: TRBV2
CDR3 DNA: TGTGCCAGCAGGGGAGGGGGGTTCGATGGCTACACCTTC
CDR3 protein: CASRGGGFDGYTF

clone size: .
J gene: TRBJ1-4
D gene: TRBD1
V gene: TRBV10-3
CDR3 DNA: TGTGCCATCAACTCGGGACAGGGAGAAAAACTGTTTTTT
CDR3 protein: CAINSGQGEKLFF

clone size: .
J gene: TRBJ1-2
D gene: .
V gene: TRBV19
CDR3 DNA: TGTGCCAGTAGTATCGACAAGTGGGGCGGCTACACCTTC
CDR3 protein: CASSIDKWGGYTF

clone size: .
J gene: TRBJ1-3
D gene: .
V gene: TRBV2
CDR3 DNA: TGTGCCAGCAGTGATCTTAGTGGTGGGACCGGAAACACCATATATTTT
CDR3 protein: CASSDLSGGTGNTIYF

clone size: .
J gene: TRBJ2-1
D gene: TRBD2
V gene: TRBV11-3
CDR3 DNA: TGTGCCAGCAGCTTCCAAACTAGCGGGGGACCCAATGAGCAGTTCTTC
CDR3 protein: CASSFQTSGGPNEQFF

clone size: .
J gene: TRBJ1-4
D gene: .
V gene: TRBV9
CDR3 DNA: TGTGCCAGCAGCGTAGGGGCTCGGAGTGAAAAACTGTTTTTT
CDR3 protein: CASSVGARSEKLFF

clone size: .
J gene: TRBJ1-2
D gene: TRBD1
V gene: TRBV6-1
CDR3 DNA: TGTGCCAGCAGTGAAAATCCAGGGGGCGTCGGCTACACCTTC
CDR3 protein: CASSENPGGVGYTF

clone size: .
J gene: TRBJ2-3
D gene: TRBD2
V gene: TRBV6-6
CDR3 DNA: TGTGCCAGCAGTACCGGCGGGGGGGCCACAGATACGCAGTATTTT
CDR3 protein: CASSTGGGATDTQYF

clone size: .
J gene: TRBJ1-1
D gene: .
V gene: TRBV5-1
CDR3 DNA: TGCGCCAGCAGCGAACAGGGCCTGAACACTGAAGCTTTCTTT
CDR3 protein: CASSEQGLNTEAFF

clone size: .
J gene: TRBJ2-5
D gene: TRBD2
V gene: TRBV5-1
CDR3 DNA: TGCGCCAGCAGCTCCGGGACTAGCGGGGGAGGAGAGACCCAGTACTTC
CDR3 protein: CASSSGTSGGGETQYF

clone size: .
J gene: TRBJ1-1
D gene: .
V gene: TRBV21-1
CDR3 DNA: .
CDR3 protein: CASSKGVGPGAFF

clone size: .
J gene: TRBJ2-2
D gene: TRBD2
V gene: TRBV5-8
CDR3 DNA: TGTGCCAGCAGCCCGGGTCGGCTAGCGGCGAACACCGGGGAGCTGTTTTTT
CDR3 protein: CASSPGRLAANTGELFF

clone size: .
J gene: TRBJ1-1
D gene: .
V gene: TRBV3-1/TRBV3-2
CDR3 DNA: TGTGCCAGCAGCTCCCGGACACGAATGAACACTGAAGCTTTCTTT
CDR3 protein: CASSSRTRMNTEAFF

clone size: .
J gene: TRBJ2-1
D gene: TRBD2
V gene: TRBV27
CDR3 DNA: TGTGCCAGCAGTTTAAGTTCGGGACTAGCGGGGGCCAGGGACAATGAGCAGTTCTTC
CDR3 protein: CASSLSSGLAGARDNEQFF

clone size: .
J gene: TRBJ1-4
D gene: .
V gene: TRBV7-2
CDR3 DNA: TGTGCCAGCAGCGGAGGGCCAAGGACTAATGAAAAACTGTTTTTT
CDR3 protein: CASSGGPRTNEKLFF

clone size: .
J gene: TRBJ2-1
D gene: .
V gene: TRBV6-5
CDR3 DNA: TGTGCCAGCAGCTCCGGGACTCCCCGTTACAATGAGCAGTTCTTC
CDR3 protein: CASSSGTPRYNEQFF

clone size: few
J gene: TRBJ1-1
D gene: .
V gene: TRBV7-2
CDR3 DNA: TGTGCCAGCAGCTTAGGCCCCTCCGGTTATCCAGCTTTCTTT
CDR3 protein: CASSLGPSGYPAFF

clone size: .
J gene: TRBJ2-7
D gene: .
V gene: TRBV30
CDR3 DNA: TGTGCCTGGAGTGTTCAGGGGACGGTAGGCGAGCAGTACTTC
CDR3 protein: CAWSVQGTVGEQYF

clone size: .
J gene: TRBJ2-7
D gene: .
V gene: TRBV20-1
CDR3 DNA: TGCAGTGCTAGGTCCGAAGAGCAGTACTTC
CDR3 protein: CSARSEEQYF

clone size: .
J gene: TRBJ1-2
D gene: .
V gene: TRBV3-1/TRBV3-2
CDR3 DNA: TGTGCCAGCAGCCAGTCGGCGGATGGCGGCTACACCTTC
CDR3 protein: CASSQSADGGYTF

clone size: .
J gene: TRBJ1-2
D gene: TRBD1
V gene: TRBV6-1
CDR3 DNA: TGTGCCAGCAGGGCGACAGGGCTTAGCTATGGCTACACCTTC
CDR3 protein: CASRATGLSYGYTF

clone size: .
J gene: TRBJ2-1
D gene: TRBD2
V gene: TRBV6-4
CDR3 DNA: TGTGCCAGCAGTGAGTCGGGACTAGCGGGGGGCAATGAGCAGTTCTTC
CDR3 protein: CASSESGLAGGNEQFF

clone size: .
J gene: TRBJ2-2
D gene: .
V gene: TRBV6-5
CDR3 DNA: TGTGCCAGCAGTTTCACCGGGACGGGACACACCGGGGAGCTGTTTTTT
CDR3 protein: CASSFTGTGHTGELFF

clone size: .
J gene: TRBJ1-1
D gene: .
V gene: TRBV7-9
CDR3 DNA: TGTGCCAGCAACCCCAGGGAGGGCGTGAACACTGAAGCTTTCTTT
CDR3 protein: CASNPREGVNTEAFF

clone size: .
J gene: TRBJ1-2
D gene: .
V gene: TRBV4-2
CDR3 DNA: TGTGCCAGCAGCCAGGCTCACAGGCCTAACTATGGCTACACCTTC
CDR3 protein: CASSQAHRPNYGYTF

clone size: .
J gene: TRBJ1-5
D gene: .
V gene: TRBV10-3
CDR3 DNA: TGTGCCATCAGACAGGGTGATCTCAATCAGCCCCAGCATTTT
CDR3 protein: CAIRQGDLNQPQHF

clone size: .
J gene: TRBJ2-3
D gene: TRBD2
V gene: TRBV20-1
CDR3 DNA: TGCAGTGCTAGTCACCAACTAGCGGGGGGCACAGATACGCAGTATTTT
CDR3 protein: CSASHQLAGGTDTQYF

clone size: .
J gene: TRBJ2-3
D gene: .
V gene: TRBV2
CDR3 DNA: TGTGCCAGCGCTAGGGTAGATACGCAGTATTTT
CDR3 protein: CASARVDTQYF